The 2 T cell receptor beta chains below all came from one sample that was sequenced in a study of T cell repertoires in cytomegalovirus infection. One entry per CDR3 protein, called by TCRdb with MiXCR from the reads. The sample contains some 400,000 distinct CDR3 sequences, 15% to 20% of which appear only once. The sequenced material came from PBMCs. The receptor source for this set is a human donor in good health (CMV status not recorded). Some clones in this sample may be carry-over from other donors' samples.

In regard to this clonotype: A read error is likely, as this CDR3 ends without the conserved phenylalanine or tryptophan. The chain combines TRBV7-4 with TRBJ1-3; D is uncertain. Trimming removed 5 bases from V and 4 bases from J, with 12 bases in between. Germline lookup yields CDR1 SGHVT and CDR2 SQSDAQ. CDR3 size: 14 residues. The CDR3 DNA reads TGTGCCAGCAGCGCTCTCATCCGAGGAAACACCATATATGTT. Encoded protein: CASSALIRGNTIYV.

This clonotype showed up many times. The V call is TRBV7-6, the J call TRBJ2-2; D is perhaps TRBD1 or TRBD2 (6 bases each). Germline V gene data show CDR1 as SGHVS and CDR2 as FNYEAQ. Between the trimmed V and J ends, which lost 5 bases and 2 bases, there was a span of 15 bases. This CDR3 comprises 16 residues. The CDR3 DNA follows: TGTGCCAGCAGCCAAAGGGGGGATACAAACACCGGGGAGCTGTTTTTT. It codes for CASSQRGDTNTGELFF.